A selection of T cell receptor beta chains follows, all from one sample in a study of graft-versus-host responses after intestinal transplantation. No antigen is known for these receptors. Libraries were prepared by immunoSEQ multiplex PCR; TCRdb keeps only in-frame clonotypes and omits some of them. The sample carries 60,000 to 90,000 clones, 90% recorded once. The sample here was unstimulated CD8+ T cells sorted from spleen or lymph node cells, taken before intestinal transplant. The receptors come from a human donor who received an intestinal transplant. Each CDR3 is given with its conserved first and last residue. A D gene is named only where the DNA matches it firmly.

CASSSGTGYYF	TGTGCCAGCAGCTCCGGGACAGGATACTACTTC	TRBD1	TRBV5-6	TRBJ2-7	11
CASSWGLAETQYF	TGTGCCAGCAGCTGGGGACTAGCAGAGACCCAGTACTTC	TRBD2	TRBV5-8	TRBJ2-5	13
CASSIGATEAFF	TGTGCCAGTAGTATAGGGGCCACTGAAGCTTTCTTT	NA	TRBV19	TRBJ1-1	12
CASSLGIAGPDTQYF	TGTGCCAGCAGCTTGGGAATAGCGGGGCCAGATACGCAGTATTTT	TRBD2	TRBV7-2	TRBJ2-3	15
CASSFLGPDSNQPQHF	TGTGCCAGTAGTTTCTTGGGCCCCGATAGCAATCAGCCCCAGCATTTT	NA	TRBV19	TRBJ1-5	16
CASSSGFHQPQHF	TGTGCCAGCAGTTCGGGATTCCACCAGCCCCAGCATTTT	NA	TRBV27	TRBJ1-5	13
CASSDSGNTEAFF	TGTGCCAGCAGTGACTCAGGGAACACTGAAGCTTTCTTT	NA	TRBV2	TRBJ1-1	13
CASTGLADLHEQYF	TGTGCCAGCACGGGCCTAGCGGATCTCCACGAGCAGTACTTC	TRBD2	TRBV2	TRBJ2-7	14
CASSEGPSRDEQYF	TGTGCCAGCAGTGAAGGCCCCAGTCGGGACGAGCAGTACTTC	NA	TRBV6-1	TRBJ2-7	14
CASSIAATYEQYF	TGCGCCAGCAGTATAGCCGCCACCTACGAGCAGTACTTC	NA	TRBV4-1	TRBJ2-7	13
CASSSGTSGGPTDTQYF	TGTGCCAGCAGCTCTGGGACTAGCGGGGGGCCCACAGATACGCAGTATTTT	TRBD2	TRBV5-8	TRBJ2-3	17
CASSLGVSGGAYNEQFF	TGTGCCAGCAGCTTGGGGGTTAGCGGGGGGGCCTACAATGAGCAGTTCTTC	TRBD2	TRBV5-5	TRBJ2-1	17
CASSLSLSYEQYF	TGTGCCAGCAGCTTATCTCTAAGCTACGAGCAGTACTTC	NA	TRBV7-9	TRBJ2-7	13